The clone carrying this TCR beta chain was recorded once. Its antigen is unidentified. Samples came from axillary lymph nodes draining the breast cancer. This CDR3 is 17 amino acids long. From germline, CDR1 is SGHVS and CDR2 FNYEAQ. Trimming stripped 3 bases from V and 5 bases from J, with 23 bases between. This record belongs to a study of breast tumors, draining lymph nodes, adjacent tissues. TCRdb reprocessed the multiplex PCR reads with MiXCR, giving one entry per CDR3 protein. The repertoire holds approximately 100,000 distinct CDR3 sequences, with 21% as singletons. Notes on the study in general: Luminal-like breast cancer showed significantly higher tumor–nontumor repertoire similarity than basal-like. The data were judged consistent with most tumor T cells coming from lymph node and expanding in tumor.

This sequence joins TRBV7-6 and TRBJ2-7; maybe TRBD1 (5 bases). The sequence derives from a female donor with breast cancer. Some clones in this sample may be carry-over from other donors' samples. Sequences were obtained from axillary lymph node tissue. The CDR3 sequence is CASSFILGQGGGDEQYF. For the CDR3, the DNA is TGTGCCAGCAGCTTCATCCTCGGGCAGGGCGGTGGGGACGAGCAGTACTTC.